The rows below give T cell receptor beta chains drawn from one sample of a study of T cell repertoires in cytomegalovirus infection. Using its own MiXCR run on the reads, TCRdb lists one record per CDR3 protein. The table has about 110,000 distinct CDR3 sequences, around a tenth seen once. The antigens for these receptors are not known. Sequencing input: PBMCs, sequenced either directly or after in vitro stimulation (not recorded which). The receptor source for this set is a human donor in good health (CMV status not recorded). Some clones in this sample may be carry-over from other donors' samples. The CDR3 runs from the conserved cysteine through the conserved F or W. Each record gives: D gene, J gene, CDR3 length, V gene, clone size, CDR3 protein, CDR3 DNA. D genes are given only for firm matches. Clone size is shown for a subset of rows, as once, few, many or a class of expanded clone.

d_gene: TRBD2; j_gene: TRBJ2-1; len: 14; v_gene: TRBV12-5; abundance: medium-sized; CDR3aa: CASGYSGRAHEQFF; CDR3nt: TGTGCTAGTGGTTATAGCGGGAGGGCCCATGAGCAGTTCTTC
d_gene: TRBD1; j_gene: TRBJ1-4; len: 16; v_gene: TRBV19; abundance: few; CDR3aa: CASSRDRGATNEKLFF; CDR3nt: TGTGCCAGTAGCCGGGACAGGGGAGCAACTAATGAAAAACTGTTTTTT
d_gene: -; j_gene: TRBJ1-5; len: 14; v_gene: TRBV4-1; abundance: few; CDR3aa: CASSQVAGIQPQHF; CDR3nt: TGCGCCAGCAGCCAAGTGGCCGGAATTCAGCCCCAGCATTTT
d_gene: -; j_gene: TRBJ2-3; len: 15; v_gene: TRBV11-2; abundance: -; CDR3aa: CASSLSWGSTDTQYF; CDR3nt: TGTGCCAGCAGCTTATCTTGGGGGTCCACAGATACGCAGTATTTT
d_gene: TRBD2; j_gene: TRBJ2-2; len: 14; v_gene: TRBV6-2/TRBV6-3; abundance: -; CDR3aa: CAYSRDYPTGELFF; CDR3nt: TGTGCTTACTCGAGGGACTATCCCACCGGGGAGCTGTTTTTT
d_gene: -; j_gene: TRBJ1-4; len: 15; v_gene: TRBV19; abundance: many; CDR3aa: CASSITPFRSEKLFF; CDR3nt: TGTGCCAGTAGTATTACCCCCTTCCGAAGTGAAAAACTGTTTTTT
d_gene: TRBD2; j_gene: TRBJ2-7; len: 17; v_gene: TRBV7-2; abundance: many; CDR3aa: CASSFFGGGRALYEQYF; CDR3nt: TGTGCCAGCAGCTTTTTTGGGGGCGGGAGGGCCCTCTACGAGCAGTACTTC
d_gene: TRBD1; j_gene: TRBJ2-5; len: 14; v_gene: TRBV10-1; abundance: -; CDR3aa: CASSKGQGGETQYF; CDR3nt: TGCGCCAGCAGTAAAGGACAGGGGGGTGAGACCCAGTACTTC
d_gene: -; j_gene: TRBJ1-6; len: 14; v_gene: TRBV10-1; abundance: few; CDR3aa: CATEIRQGGSPLHF; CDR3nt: TGTGCCACCGAAATTCGGCAGGGCGGTTCACCCCTCCACTTT
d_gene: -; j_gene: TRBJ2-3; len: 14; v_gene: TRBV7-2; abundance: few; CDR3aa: CASSFFSGTDTQYF; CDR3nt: TGTGCCAGCAGCTTCTTCTCCGGGACAGATACGCAGTATTTT
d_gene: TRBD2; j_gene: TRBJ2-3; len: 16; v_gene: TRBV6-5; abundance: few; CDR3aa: CASSYSSGGGTDTQYF; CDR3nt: TGTGCCAGCAGTTACTCGAGCGGGGGAGGAACAGATACGCAGTATTTT
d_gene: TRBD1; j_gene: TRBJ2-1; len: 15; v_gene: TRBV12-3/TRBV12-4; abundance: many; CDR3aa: CASSLIGQGANEQFF; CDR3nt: TGTGCCAGCAGCTTAATAGGACAGGGGGCCAATGAGCAGTTCTTC
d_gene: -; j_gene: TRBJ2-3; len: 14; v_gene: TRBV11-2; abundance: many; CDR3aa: CASSQARRTDTQYF; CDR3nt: TGTGCCAGCAGCCAGGCACGCCGCACAGATACGCAGTATTTT
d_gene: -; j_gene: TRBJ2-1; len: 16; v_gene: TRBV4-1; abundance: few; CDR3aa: CASSQGRLHTNNEQFF; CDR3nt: TGCGCCAGCAGCCAAGGGAGACTCCACACAAACAATGAGCAGTTCTTC
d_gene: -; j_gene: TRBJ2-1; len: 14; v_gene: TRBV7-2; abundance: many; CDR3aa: CASSRDWVYNEQFF; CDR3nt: TGTGCCAGCAGCCGGGATTGGGTTTACAATGAGCAGTTCTTC
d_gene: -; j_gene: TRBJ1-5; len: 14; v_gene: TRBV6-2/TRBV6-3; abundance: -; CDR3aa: CASRTTGNNQPQHF; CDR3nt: TGTGCCAGCAGAACGACAGGAAACAATCAGCCCCAGCATTTT
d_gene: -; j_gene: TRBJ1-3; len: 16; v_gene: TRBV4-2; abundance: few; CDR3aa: CASSQDVGEAGNTIYF; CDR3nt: TGTGCCAGCAGCCAAGATGTCGGGGAAGCGGGAAACACCATATATTTT
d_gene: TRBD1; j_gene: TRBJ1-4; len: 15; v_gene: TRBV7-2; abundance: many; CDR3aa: CASSLAGQGREKLFF; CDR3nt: TGTGCCAGCAGCTTAGCCGGACAGGGAAGGGAAAAACTGTTTTTT
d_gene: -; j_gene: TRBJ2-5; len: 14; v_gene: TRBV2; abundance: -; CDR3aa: CASSEGYTQETQYF; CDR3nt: TGTGCCAGCAGTGAGGGGTACACCCAAGAGACCCAGTACTTC
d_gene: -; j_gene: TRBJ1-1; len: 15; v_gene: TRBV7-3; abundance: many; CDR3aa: CASSLGFRYSTEAFF; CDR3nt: TGTGCCAGCAGCCTAGGTTTCAGGTACTCGACTGAAGCTTTCTTT
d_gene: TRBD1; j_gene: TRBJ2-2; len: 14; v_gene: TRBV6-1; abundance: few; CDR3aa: CASMGTGWTGELFF; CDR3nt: TGTGCCAGCATGGGGACAGGATGGACCGGGGAGCTGTTTTTT
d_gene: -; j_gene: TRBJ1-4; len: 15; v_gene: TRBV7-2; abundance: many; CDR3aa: CASSPQGSTNEKLFF; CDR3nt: TGTGCCAGCAGCCCGCAGGGGTCGACTAATGAAAAACTGTTTTTT
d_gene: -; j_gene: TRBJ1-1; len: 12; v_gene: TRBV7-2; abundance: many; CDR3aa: CASSSGQTEAFF; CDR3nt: TGTGCCAGCAGCTCAGGACAGACTGAAGCTTTCTTT
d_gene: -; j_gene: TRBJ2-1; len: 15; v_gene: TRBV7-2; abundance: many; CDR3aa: CASSLGGGSYNEQFF; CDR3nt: TGTGCCAGCAGCTTAGGTGGGGGATCGTACAATGAGCAGTTCTTC